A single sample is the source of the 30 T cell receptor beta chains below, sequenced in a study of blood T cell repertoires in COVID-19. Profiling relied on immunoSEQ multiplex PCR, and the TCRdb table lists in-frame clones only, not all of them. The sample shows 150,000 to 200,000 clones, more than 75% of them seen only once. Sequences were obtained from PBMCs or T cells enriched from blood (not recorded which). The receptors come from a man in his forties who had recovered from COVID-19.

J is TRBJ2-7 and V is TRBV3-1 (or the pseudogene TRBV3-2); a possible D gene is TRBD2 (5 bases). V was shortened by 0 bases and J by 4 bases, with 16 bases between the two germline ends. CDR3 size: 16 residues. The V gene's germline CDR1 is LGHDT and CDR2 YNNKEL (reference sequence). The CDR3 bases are TGTGCCAGCAGCCAAGATCAGCGGACCGTGAATTACGAGCAGTACGTC. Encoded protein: CASSQDQRTVNYEQYV.

CDR3 sequence (DNA): TGTGCCATCAAGGTGACTAGCGGGGGTTCAGATACGCAGTATTTT. It codes for CAIKVTSGGSDTQYF. This chain connects TRBV10-3 to TRBJ2-3, with TRBD2 matching 12 bases. V was pared by 7 bases and J by 4 bases, with 6 bases of the junction left unmatched. The germline V gene has CDR1 ENHRY and CDR2 SYGVKD. The CDR3 has 15 residues.

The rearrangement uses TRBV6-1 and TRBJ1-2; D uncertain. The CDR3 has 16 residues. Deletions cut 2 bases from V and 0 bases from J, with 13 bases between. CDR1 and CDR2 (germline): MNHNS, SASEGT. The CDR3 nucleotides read TGTGCCAGCAGTGAATCCCTAACCGGAGCTAACTATGGCTACACCTTC. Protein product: CASSESLTGANYGYTF.

Written as DNA, the CDR3 is TGTGCCAGCAGCTTCGGGTTCCAAGAGACCCAGTACTTC. Translation gives CASSFGFQETQYF. The J gene is TRBJ2-5, the V gene TRBV5-4; no reliable D call. Germline loops: CDR1 SGHNT, CDR2 YYREEE (reference sequence). This CDR3 is 13 amino acids long. V was clipped by 2 bases and J by 1 base, with 6 bases between them.

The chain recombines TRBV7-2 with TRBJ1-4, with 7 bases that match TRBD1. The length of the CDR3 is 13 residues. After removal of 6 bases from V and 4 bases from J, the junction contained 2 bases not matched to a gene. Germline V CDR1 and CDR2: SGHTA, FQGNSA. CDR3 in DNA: TGTGCCAGCAGGGACAGGTTTAATGAAAAACTGTTTTTT. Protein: CASRDRFNEKLFF.

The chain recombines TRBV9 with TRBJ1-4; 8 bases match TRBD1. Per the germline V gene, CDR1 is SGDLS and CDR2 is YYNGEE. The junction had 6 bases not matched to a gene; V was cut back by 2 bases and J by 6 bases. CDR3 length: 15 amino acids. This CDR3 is CASSVGGQVYEKLFF. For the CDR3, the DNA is TGTGCCAGCAGCGTGGGGGGACAGGTCTATGAAAAACTGTTTTTT.

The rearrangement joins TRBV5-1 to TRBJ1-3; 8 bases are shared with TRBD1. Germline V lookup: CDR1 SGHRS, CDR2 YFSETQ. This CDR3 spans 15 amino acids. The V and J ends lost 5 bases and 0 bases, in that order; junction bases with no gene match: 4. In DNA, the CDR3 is TGCGCCAGCAGTCCAGGGGGCGGCTCTGGAAACACCATATATTTT. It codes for CASSPGGGSGNTIYF.

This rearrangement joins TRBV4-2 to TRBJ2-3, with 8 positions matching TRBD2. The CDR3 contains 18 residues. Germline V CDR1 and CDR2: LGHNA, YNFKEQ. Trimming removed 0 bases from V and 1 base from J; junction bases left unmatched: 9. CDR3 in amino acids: CASSQDIPGGAGTDTQYF. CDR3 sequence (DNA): TGTGCCAGCAGCCAAGATATCCCCGGGGGGGCCGGCACAGATACGCAGTATTTT.

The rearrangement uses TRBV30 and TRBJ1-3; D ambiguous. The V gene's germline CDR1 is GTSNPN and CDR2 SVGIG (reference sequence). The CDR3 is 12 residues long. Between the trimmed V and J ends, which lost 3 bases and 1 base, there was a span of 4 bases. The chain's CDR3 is CAWRASGNTIYF. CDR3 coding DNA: TGTGCCTGGAGGGCTTCTGGAAACACCATATATTTT.

CDR3 nucleotide sequence: TGTGCCAGCAGCTTAAATAGCTACAATGAGCAGTTCTTC. It yields the protein CASSLNSYNEQFF. The chain is built from TRBV7-3 and TRBJ2-1; D unclear. Trimming pared 1 base from V and 3 bases from J, leaving 4 bases between. The CDR3 loop spans 13 amino acids. CDR1 is SGHTA, CDR2 FQGTGA, per germline.

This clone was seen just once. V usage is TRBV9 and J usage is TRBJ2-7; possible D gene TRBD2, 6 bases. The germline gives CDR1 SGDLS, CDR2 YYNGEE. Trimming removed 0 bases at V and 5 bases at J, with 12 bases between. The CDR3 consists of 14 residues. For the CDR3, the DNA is TGTGCCAGCAGCGTAGGGCCGGGGGTCCACGAGCAGTACTTC. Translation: CASSVGPGVHEQYF. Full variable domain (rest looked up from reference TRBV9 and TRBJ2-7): DSGVTQTPKHLITATGQRVTLRCSPRSGDLSVYWYQQSLDQGLQFLIQYYNGEERAKGNILERFSAQQFPDLHSELNLSSLELGDSALYFCASSVGPGVHEQYFGPGTRLTVT.

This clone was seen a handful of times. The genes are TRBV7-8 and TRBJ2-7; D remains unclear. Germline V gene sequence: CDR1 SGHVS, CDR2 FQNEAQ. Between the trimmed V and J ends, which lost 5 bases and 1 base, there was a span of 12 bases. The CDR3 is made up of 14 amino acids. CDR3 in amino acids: CASSPGWQSYEQYF. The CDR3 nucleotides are TGTGCCAGCAGCCCAGGATGGCAGTCCTACGAGCAGTACTTC.

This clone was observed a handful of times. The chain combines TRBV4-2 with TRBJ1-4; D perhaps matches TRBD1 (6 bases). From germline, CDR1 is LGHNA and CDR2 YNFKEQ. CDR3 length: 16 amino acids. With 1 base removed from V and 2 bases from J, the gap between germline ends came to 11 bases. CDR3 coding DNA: TGTGCCAGCAGCCAAGCGGCAGGGGCCACTAATGAAAAACTGTTTTTT. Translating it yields CASSQAAGATNEKLFF.

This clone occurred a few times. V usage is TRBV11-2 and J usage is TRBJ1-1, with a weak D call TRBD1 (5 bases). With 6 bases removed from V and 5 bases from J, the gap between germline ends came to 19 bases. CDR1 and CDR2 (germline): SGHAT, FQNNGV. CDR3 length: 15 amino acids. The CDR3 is CASRSLLGGTTEAFF. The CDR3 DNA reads TGTGCCAGCAGAAGCCTTTTGGGGGGAACAACTGAAGCTTTCTTT.

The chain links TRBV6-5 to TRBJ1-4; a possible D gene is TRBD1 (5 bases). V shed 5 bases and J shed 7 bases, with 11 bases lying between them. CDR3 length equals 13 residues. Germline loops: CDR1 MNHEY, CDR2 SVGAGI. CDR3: CASSRQGSEKLFF. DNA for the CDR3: TGTGCCAGCAGTCGGCAGGGTAGTGAAAAACTGTTTTTT.

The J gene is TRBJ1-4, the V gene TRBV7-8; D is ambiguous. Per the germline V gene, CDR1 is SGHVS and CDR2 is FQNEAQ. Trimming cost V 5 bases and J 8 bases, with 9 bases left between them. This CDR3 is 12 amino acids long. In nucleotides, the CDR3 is TGTGCCAGCAGCCGGAGGTACGAAAAACTGTTTTTT. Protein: CASSRRYEKLFF.

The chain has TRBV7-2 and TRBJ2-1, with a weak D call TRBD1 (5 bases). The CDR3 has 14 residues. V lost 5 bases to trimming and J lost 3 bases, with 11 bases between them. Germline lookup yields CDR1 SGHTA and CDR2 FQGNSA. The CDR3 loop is CASSPWQGYNEQFF. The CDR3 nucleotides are TGTGCCAGCAGCCCCTGGCAGGGCTACAATGAGCAGTTCTTC.

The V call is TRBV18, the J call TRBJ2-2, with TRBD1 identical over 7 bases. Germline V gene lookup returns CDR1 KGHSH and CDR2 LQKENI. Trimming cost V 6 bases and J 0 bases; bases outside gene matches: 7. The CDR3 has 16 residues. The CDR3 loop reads CASSSAGQANTGELFF. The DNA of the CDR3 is TGTGCCAGCTCGTCGGCCGGACAGGCGAACACCGGGGAGCTGTTTTTT.

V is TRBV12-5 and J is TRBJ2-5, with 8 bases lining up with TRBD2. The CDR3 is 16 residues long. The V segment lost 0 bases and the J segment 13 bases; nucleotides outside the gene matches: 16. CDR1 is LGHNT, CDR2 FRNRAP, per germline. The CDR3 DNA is TGTGCTAGTGGTTTGGTACGAGGTAGCGGGGATTTCCCAACGTACTTC. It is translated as CASGLVRGSGDFPTYF.

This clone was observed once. CDR3 DNA sequence: TGTGCCAGCAGTTACACCCCTCAAGCGGGGACGAACACCGGGGAGCTGTTTTTT. Translation gives CASSYTPQAGTNTGELFF. The chain couples TRBV6-2 or TRBV6-3 to TRBJ2-2; 7 positions agree with TRBD2. With V trimmed by 2 bases and J by 0 bases, 9 bases remained unmatched. CDR1 is MNHEY, CDR2 SVGEGT, per germline. This CDR3 spans 18 amino acids.

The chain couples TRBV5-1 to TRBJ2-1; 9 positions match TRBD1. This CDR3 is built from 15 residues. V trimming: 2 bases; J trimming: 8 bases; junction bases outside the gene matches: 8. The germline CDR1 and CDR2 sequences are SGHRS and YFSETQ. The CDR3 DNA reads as TGCGCCAGCAGCTTAGGGACAGGGTGGAACGATGAGCAGTTCTTC. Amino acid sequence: CASSLGTGWNDEQFF.

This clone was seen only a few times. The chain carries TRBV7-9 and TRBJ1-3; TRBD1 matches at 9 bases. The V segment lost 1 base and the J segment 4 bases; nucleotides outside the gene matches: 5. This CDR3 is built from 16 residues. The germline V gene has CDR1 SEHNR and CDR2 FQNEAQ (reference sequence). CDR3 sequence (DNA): TGTGCCAGCAGCTTAGGGGACAGGGATAAAGGAAACACCATATATTTT. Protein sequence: CASSLGDRDKGNTIYF.

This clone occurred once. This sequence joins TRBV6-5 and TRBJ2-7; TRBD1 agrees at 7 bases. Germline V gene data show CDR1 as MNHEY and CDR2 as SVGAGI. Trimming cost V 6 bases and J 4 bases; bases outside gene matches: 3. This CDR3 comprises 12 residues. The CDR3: CASRETGYEQYV. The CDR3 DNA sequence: TGTGCCAGCAGGGAGACAGGGTACGAGCAGTACGTC.

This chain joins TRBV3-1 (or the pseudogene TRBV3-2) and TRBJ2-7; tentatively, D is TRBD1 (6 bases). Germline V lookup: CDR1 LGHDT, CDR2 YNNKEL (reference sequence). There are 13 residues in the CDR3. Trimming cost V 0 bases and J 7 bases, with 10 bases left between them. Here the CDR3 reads CASSQEGAGEQYF. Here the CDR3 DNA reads TGTGCCAGCAGCCAAGAGGGGGCCGGAGAGCAGTACTTC.

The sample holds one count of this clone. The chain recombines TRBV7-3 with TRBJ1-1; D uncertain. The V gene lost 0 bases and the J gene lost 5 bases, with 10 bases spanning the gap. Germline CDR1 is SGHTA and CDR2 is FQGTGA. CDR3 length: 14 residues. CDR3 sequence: CASSLTTFSTEAFF. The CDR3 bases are TGTGCCAGCAGCTTAACAACGTTCAGTACTGAAGCTTTCTTT.

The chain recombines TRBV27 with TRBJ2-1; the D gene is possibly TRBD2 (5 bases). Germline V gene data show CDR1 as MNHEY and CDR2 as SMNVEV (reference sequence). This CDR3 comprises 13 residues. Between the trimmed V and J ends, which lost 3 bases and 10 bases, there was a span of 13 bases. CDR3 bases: TGTGCCAGCAGTTTCGACCTTGGAGGAGAGCAGTTCTTC. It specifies CASSFDLGGEQFF.

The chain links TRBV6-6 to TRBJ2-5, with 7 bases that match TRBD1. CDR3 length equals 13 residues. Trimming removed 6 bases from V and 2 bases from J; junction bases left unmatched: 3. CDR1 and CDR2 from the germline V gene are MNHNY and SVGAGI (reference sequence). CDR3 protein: CASSRGQQETQYF. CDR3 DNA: TGTGCCAGCAGCCGGGGACAGCAAGAGACCCAGTACTTC.

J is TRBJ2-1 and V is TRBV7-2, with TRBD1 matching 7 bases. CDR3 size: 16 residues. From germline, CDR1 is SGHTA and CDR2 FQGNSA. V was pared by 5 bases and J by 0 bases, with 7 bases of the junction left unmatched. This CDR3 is CASSPLRDSSYNEQFF. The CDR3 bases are TGTGCCAGCAGCCCGCTCCGGGACAGCTCCTACAATGAGCAGTTCTTC. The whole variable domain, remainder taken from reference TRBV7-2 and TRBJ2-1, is GAGVSQSPSNKVTEKGKDVELRCDPISGHTALYWYRQSLGQGLEFLIYFQGNSAPDKSGLPSDRFSAERTGGSVSTLTIQRTQQEDSAVYLCASSPLRDSSYNEQFFGPGTRLTVL.

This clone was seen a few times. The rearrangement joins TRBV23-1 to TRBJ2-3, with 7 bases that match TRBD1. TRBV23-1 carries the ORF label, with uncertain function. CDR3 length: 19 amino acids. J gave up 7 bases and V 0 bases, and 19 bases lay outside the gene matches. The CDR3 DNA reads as TGCGCCAGCAGTCAATCATGGGGTTGGGCAGGGGGTGCCCAGTATACGCAGTATTTT. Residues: CASSQSWGWAGGAQYTQYF.

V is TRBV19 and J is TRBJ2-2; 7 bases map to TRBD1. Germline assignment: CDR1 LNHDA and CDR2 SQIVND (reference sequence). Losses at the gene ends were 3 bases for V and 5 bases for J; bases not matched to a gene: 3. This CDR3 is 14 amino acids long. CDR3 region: CASSIPRGTGELFF. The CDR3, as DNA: TGTGCCAGTAGTATCCCCAGGGGGACCGGGGAGCTGTTTTTT.